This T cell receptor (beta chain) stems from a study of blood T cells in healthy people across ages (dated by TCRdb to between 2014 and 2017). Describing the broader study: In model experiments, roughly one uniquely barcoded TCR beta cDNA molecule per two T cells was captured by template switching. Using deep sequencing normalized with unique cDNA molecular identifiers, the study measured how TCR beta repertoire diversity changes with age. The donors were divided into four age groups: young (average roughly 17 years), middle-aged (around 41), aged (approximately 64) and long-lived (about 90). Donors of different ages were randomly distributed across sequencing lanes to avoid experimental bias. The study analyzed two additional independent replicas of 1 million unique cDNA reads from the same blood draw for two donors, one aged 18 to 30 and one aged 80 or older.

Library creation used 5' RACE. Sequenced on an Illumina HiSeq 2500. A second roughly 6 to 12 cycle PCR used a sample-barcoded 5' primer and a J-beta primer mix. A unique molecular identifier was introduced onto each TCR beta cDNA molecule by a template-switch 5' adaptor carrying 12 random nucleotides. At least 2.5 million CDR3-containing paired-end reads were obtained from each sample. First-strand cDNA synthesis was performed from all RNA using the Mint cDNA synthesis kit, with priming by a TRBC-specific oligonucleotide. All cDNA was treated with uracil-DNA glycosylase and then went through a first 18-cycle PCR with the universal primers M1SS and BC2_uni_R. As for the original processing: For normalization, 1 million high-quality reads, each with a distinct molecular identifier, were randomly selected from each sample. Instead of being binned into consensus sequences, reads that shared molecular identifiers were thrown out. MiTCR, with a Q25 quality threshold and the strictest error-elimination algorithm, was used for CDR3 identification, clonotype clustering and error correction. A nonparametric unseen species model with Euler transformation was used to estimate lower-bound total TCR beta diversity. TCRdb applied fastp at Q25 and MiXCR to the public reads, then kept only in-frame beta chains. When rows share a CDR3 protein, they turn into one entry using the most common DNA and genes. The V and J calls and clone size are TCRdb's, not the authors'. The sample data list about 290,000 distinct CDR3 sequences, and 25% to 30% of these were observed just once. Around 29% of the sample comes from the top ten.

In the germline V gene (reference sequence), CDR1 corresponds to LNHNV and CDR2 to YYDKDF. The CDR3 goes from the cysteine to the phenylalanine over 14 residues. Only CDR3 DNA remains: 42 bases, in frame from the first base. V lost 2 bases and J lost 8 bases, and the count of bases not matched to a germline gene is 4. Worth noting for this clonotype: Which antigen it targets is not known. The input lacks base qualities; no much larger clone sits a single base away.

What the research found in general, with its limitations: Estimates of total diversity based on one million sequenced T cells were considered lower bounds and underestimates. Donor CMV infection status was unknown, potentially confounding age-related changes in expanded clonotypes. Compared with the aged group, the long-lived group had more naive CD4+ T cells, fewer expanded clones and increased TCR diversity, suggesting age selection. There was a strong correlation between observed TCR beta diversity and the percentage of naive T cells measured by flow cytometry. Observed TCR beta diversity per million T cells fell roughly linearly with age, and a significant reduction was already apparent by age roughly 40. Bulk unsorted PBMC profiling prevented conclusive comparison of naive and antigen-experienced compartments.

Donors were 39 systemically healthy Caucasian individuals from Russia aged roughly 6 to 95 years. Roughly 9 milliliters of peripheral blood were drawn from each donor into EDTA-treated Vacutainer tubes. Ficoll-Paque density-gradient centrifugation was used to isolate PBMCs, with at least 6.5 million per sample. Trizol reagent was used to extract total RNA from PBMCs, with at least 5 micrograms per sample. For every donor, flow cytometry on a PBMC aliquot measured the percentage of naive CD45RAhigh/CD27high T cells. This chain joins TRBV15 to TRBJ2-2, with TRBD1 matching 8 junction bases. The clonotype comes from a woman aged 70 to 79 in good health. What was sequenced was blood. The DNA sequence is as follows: TGTGCCACCAGCAGACCCGACAGGGGAGGGGAGCTGTTTTTT. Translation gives CATSRPDRGGELFF.